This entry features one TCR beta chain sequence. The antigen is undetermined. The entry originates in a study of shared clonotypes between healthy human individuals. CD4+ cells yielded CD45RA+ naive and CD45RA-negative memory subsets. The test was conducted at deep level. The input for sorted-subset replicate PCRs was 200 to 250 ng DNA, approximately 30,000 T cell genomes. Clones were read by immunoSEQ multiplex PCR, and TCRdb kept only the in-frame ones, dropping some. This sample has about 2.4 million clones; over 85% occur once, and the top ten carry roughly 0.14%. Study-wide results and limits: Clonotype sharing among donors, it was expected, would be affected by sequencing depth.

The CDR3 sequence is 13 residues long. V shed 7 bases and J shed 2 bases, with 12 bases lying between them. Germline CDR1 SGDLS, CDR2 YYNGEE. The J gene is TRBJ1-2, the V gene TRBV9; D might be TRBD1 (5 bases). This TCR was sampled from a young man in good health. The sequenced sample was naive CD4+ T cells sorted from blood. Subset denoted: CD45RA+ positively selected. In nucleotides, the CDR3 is TGTGCCAGCCGGGGCTCTGCGAACTATGGCTACACCTTC. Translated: CASRGSANYGYTF.